A single TCR beta chain is shown here with its context. The antigen remains unidentified. Sequenced by immunoSEQ multiplex PCR; TCRdb stores in-frame clones only, minus some. The sample has roughly 15,000 clones; roughly 63% are singletons. The data originate from a study of PD-1 blockade in classical Hodgkin lymphoma. Whole-study findings and limits: Newly diagnosed patients reportedly trailed healthy donors in baseline TCR diversity. By C4D1, diversity of CD4+ TCRs had risen significantly, whereas that of CD8+ TCRs had not. Repertoire difference causes, possibly disease activity or prior therapy, remain undefined.

Germline V gene lookup returns CDR1 MDHEN and CDR2 SYDVKM. The CDR3 is 14 residues long. V lost 2 bases, J lost 6 bases, and 13 bases lay in between. Brentuximab vedotin exposure varied among the patients, all of whom had relapsed after autologous stem cell transplantation. Relapsed/refractory classical Hodgkin lymphoma patients had complete, partial or progressive responses. This sequence joins TRBV28 and TRBJ1-1, with TRBD1 as a possible D gene (5 bases). This sequence originates from a human donor with classical Hodgkin lymphoma. The sample was peripheral blood mononuclear cells (PBMCs), taken before the second cycle of nivolumab. Written as DNA, the CDR3 is TGTGCCAGCAGTTTAAGGGGAAGGCGATCTGAAGCTTTCTTT. Encoded protein: CASSLRGRRSEAFF.